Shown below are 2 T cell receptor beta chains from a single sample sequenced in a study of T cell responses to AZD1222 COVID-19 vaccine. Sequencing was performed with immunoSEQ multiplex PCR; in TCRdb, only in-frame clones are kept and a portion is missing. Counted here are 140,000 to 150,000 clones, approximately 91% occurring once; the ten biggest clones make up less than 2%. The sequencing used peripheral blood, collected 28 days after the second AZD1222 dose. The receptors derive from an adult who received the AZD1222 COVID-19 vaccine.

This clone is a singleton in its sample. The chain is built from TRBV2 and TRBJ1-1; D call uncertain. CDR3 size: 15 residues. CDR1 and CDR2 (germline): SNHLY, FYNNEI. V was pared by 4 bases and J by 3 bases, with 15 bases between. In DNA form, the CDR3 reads TGTGCCAGCAGTGGCGGCCGGCAGGTTGACACTGAAGCTTTCTTT. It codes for CASSGGRQVDTEAFF.

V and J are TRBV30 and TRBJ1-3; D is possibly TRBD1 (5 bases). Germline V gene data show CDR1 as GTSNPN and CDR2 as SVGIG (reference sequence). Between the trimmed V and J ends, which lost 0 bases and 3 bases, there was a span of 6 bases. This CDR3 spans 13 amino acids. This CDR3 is CAWSVQGGNTIYF. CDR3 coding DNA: TGTGCCTGGAGTGTCCAGGGTGGAAACACCATATATTTT. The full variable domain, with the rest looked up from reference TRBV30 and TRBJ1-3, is SQTIHQWPATLVQPVGSPLSLECTVEGTSNPNLYWYRQAAGRGLQLLFYSVGIGQISSEVPQNLSASRPQDRQFILSSKKLLLSDSGFYLCAWSVQGGNTIYFGEGSWLTVV.